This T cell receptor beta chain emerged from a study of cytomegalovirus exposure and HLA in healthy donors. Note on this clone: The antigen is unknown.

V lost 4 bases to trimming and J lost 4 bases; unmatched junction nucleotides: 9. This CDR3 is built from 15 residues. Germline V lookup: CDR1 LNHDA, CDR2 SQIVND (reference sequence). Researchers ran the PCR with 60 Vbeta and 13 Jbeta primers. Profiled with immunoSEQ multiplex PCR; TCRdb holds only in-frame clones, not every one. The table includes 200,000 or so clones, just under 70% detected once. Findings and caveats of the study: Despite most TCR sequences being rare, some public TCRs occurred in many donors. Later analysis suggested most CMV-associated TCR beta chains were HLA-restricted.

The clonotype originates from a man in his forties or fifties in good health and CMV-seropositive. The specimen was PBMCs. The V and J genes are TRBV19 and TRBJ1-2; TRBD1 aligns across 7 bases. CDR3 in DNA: TGTGCCAGTAGTACCCGCCGGGACAGCGTCTATGGCTACACCTTC. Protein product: CASSTRRDSVYGYTF. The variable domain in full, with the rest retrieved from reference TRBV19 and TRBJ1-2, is DGGITQSPKYLFRKEGQNVTLSCEQNLNHDAMYWYRQDPGQGLRLIYYSQIVNDFQKGDIAEGYSVSREKKESFPLTVTSAQKNPTAFYLCASSTRRDSVYGYTFGSGTRLTVV.